This T cell receptor (beta chain) was profiled in a study of blood T cell repertoires in COVID-19. Study as a whole: The cDNA or gDNA used as material had been derived from T cells, B-cell-depleted T cells, or PBMCs.

The CDR3 extends over 16 amino acids. Trimming removed 5 bases from V and 4 bases from J, with 20 bases in between. Per the germline V gene, CDR1 is MNHNY and CDR2 is SVGAGI (reference sequence). Seattle researchers signed up patients amid active infection and tracked them longitudinally. Only one count was recorded for this clone. Per the authors' pipeline: Reference gene primer amplification gave estimated nucleated cell counts. Only in-frame clones appear in the TCRdb table, and some are missing; sequencing was by immunoSEQ multiplex PCR. Clonal size and the V and J genes are those of that table, whereas D and trimming came from the DNA. The sample lists some 200,000 clones, about 87% occurring once.

Source material: peripheral blood. The receptor comes from a woman in her sixties or seventies with COVID-19, enrolled during active disease. The chain has TRBV6-6 and TRBJ1-2; D might be TRBD1 (6 bases). The CDR3 reads CASSQTNRVGGYGYTF. The CDR3 region has the DNA TGTGCCAGCAGTCAAACAAACAGGGTCGGAGGCTATGGCTACACCTTC.